This entry concerns a single TCR beta chain. Mismatch with germline at one junction end may stem from a read error. The record originates from a study of blood T cell repertoires in COVID-19. The overall study: There were acute and convalescent COVID-19 samples, and they came from the United States, Italy and Spain.

As handled by the study authors: Reference gene primer amplification gave nucleated cell count estimates. Sequenced by immunoSEQ multiplex PCR; TCRdb stores in-frame clones only, minus some. For V, J and clone size, that table is used; D and trimming come from the DNA. The table shows approximately 290,000 clones, with 70% to 90% occurring only once. Living in about two dozen US areas, the participants were between roughly 18 and 89 years of age. For recovered donors of Cohort 3, there were two negative PCRs, clearance, or symptom resolution. The CDR3 runs to 12 residues. CDR1 is SNHLY and CDR2 is FYNNEI in the germline V gene.

J is TRBJ2-7 and V is TRBV2; 10 nucleotides agree with TRBD1. The clonotype was recovered from a woman in her 30s who had recovered from COVID-19. Sequences were obtained from PBMCs or T cells enriched from blood (not recorded which). The CDR3 bases are TGTGCCAGCAGGGGACAGGGGCGGCTTGGGTTCTTC. As protein: CASRGQGRLGFF.